This T cell receptor (beta chain) is from a study of cytomegalovirus exposure and HLA in healthy donors. Only one count was recorded for this clone. In the PCR, 60 Vbeta and 13 Jbeta primers were used. The repertoire was sequenced with immunoSEQ multiplex PCR; TCRdb's copy has only in-frame clones and lacks some. The data hold 90,000 to 130,000 clones, with around 75% observed a single time. This TCR came from a young woman in good health and CMV-seronegative. The sample was PBMCs.

The CDR3 DNA sequence: TGTGCCAGTAGTATTAGGGGCTCGAGCACTGAAGCTTTCTTT. This gives the protein CASSIRGSSTEAFF. The rearrangement links TRBV19 to TRBJ1-1; tentative D call: TRBD1 (5 bases). Germline values: CDR1 LNHDA, CDR2 SQIVND (reference sequence). Trimming stripped 3 bases from V and 4 bases from J, with 12 bases between. CDR3 length equals 14 residues. Supplemented by reference TRBV19 and TRBJ1-1, the full variable domain reads DGGITQSPKYLFRKEGQNVTLSCEQNLNHDAMYWYRQDPGQGLRLIYYSQIVNDFQKGDIAEGYSVSREKKESFPLTVTSAQKNPTAFYLCASSIRGSSTEAFFGQGTRLTVV.